The TCR beta chain under discussion was sequenced for a study of blood T cell repertoires in COVID-19. Across the study: Acute-phase and convalescent COVID-19 samples originated in the United States, Italy and Spain. PBMCs, B-cell-depleted T cells, or T cells were the source of the cDNA or gDNA that made up the material.

Original processing notes: It was from reference gene primer amplification that nucleated cell counts were estimated. The method was immunoSEQ multiplex PCR; TCRdb's version includes in-frame clones alone and lacks a portion of them. V, J and clone size are taken as reported in that table, and D and trimming were inferred from the DNA itself. The data show some 96,000 clones, approximately 86% seen once. The CDR3 spans 16 residues. The ends were cut back, 2 bases at V and 0 bases at J, with 12 bases in the middle. From germline, CDR1 is LNHDA and CDR2 SQIVND (reference sequence). The clonotype originates from an elderly man with acute or convalescent COVID-19. This chain uses TRBV19 with TRBJ2-3, with D possibly being TRBD2 (5 bases). Source material: peripheral blood. The CDR3, as DNA: TGTGCCAGTAGTATAATTAGCCCGGGGAGCACAGATACGCAGTATTTT. Protein product: CASSIISPGSTDTQYF.